A selection of T cell receptor beta chains follows, all from one sample in a study of blood T cells in healthy people across ages. TCRdb reprocessed the 5' RACE reads via MiXCR and lists one record per CDR3 protein. The data show 850,000 to 1,300,000 distinct CDR3 sequences, with 40% to 45% seen just once and over 15% held by the top ten. Sequenced input: blood. These receptors were collected from an older woman in good health. Each CDR3 is given with its conserved first and last residue. The order of the fields is V gene, clone size, J gene, D gene, CDR3 DNA, CDR3 protein. A D gene is named only where the DNA matches it firmly. Expanded clones are given a class, and other clones once, few, many or no size at all.

TRBV5-1	once	TRBJ2-7	NA	TGCGCCAGTGAAGCAGGAAAGGGCTACGAGCAGTACTTC	CASEAGKGYEQYF
TRBV2	few	TRBJ2-7	NA	TGTGCCAGCAGTGTCGGCAGGCCTCCCTACGAGCAGTACTTC	CASSVGRPPYEQYF
TRBV18	few	TRBJ2-1	NA	TGTGCCAGCTCACCAGAAAGTAGCTCCTACAATGAGCAGTTCTTC	CASSPESSSYNEQFF
TRBV29-1	NA	TRBJ2-1	TRBD1	TGCAGCGCCTCGAGGACAGGGGACAATGAGCAGTTCTTC	CSASRTGDNEQFF
TRBV7-9	NA	TRBJ2-1	TRBD2	TGTGCCAGCAGCTTCCCAGCGGGACTAGCAGACAATGAGCAGTTCTTC	CASSFPAGLADNEQFF
TRBV20-1	NA	TRBJ2-1	TRBD1	TGCAGTGCTAGAGATTCGGACAGGGGGTACAATGAGCAGTTCTTC	CSARDSDRGYNEQFF
TRBV6-6	once	TRBJ1-2	NA	TGTGCCAGCAGGGAATCGAGGAGGGGCGTCTATGGCTACACCTTC	CASRESRRGVYGYTF
TRBV12-3/TRBV12-4	few	TRBJ2-7	TRBD1	TGTGCCAGCAGATCGGGGACAGGGGGGTCGAGGGACGAGCAGTACTTC	CASRSGTGGSRDEQYF
TRBV7-2	few	TRBJ1-4	NA	TGTGCCAGCAGCCAAGAGGGGGTCGAGGAAAAACTGTTTTTT	CASSQEGVEEKLFF
TRBV29-1	few	TRBJ1-1	NA	TGCAGCGTTAAGAAGACGGGGGGATCTGAAGCTTTCTTT	CSVKKTGGSEAFF
TRBV20-1	few	TRBJ2-1	NA	TGCAGTGCCACCCTGAGCTCCTACAATGAGCAGTTCTTC	CSATLSSYNEQFF
TRBV28	NA	TRBJ1-1	NA	TGTGCCAGCAGGCAATTGAACACTGAAGCTTTCTTT	CASRQLNTEAFF
TRBV5-1	NA	TRBJ2-7	TRBD1	TGCGCCAGCAGCTTCCGAGGGACAGGGGGCGGTTACGAGCAGTACTTC	CASSFRGTGGGYEQYF
TRBV10-2	NA	TRBJ2-7	TRBD1	TGCGCCAGCAGTGAGCAGGGGACAGGGATCAGCGAGCAGTACTTC	CASSEQGTGISEQYF
TRBV12-3/TRBV12-4	NA	TRBJ2-4	NA	TGTGCCAGCGGTCCCCAGGGGGGAAACATTCAGTACTTC	CASGPQGGNIQYF
TRBV30	NA	TRBJ1-2	NA	TGTGCCTGGATACCTACAGGTGGCATTTACTATGGCTACACCTTC	CAWIPTGGIYYGYTF
TRBV9	NA	TRBJ2-5	TRBD2	TGTGCCAGCAGCTCTGGGGCAGCGGGAGTCCAAGAGACCCAGTACTTC	CASSSGAAGVQETQYF
TRBV27	NA	TRBJ1-2	TRBD1	TGTGCCAGCAGTTTATCGAGGGCCCGACAGGGAGGGGGCTACACCTTC	CASSLSRARQGGGYTF
TRBV29-1	few	TRBJ2-7	NA	TGCAGCGTTGGTCGGGGGAGCTCCTACGAGCAGTACTTC	CSVGRGSSYEQYF
TRBV7-8	many	TRBJ1-4	TRBD1	TGTGCCAGCAGCTCCCTGGACAGGGGATTCCGAAATGAAAAACTGTTTTTT	CASSSLDRGFRNEKLFF